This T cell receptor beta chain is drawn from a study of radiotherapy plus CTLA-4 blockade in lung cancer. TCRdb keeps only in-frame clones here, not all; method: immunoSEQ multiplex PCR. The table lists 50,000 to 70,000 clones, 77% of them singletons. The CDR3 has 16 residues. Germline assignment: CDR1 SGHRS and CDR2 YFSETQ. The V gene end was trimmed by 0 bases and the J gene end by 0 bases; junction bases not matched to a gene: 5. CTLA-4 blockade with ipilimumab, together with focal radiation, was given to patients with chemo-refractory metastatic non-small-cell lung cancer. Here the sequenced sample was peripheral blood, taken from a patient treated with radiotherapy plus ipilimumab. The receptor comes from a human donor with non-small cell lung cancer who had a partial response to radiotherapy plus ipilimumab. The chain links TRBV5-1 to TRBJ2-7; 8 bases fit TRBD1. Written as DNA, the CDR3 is TGCGCCAGCAGCTTGGTTCGGGACAGGTCCTCCTACGAGCAGTACTTC. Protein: CASSLVRDRSSYEQYF.